The clone carrying this T cell receptor (beta chain) was seen a few times. Its specificity is not known. Every bit of the isolated RNA underwent reverse transcription, so sequencing read expressed TCRB transcripts. Sequenced by immunoSEQ multiplex PCR; TCRdb stores in-frame clones only, minus some. The sample comprises around 710,000 clones, roughly an eighth of which are singletons, and around 0.12% rests with the top ten. These data belong to a study of beta chain features in type 1 diabetes. On the study more broadly: Researchers looked at some 110 million sorted cells across all samples.

Whole-study findings and limits: VDJ junctions sequenced from type 1 diabetes patients showed fewer insertions and more deletions. Naive, central memory and Treg TCRB repertoires appeared more alike in patients than in healthy donors. For Type 1 diabetes patients, all four CD4+ subsets carried TCRB CDR3s that were moderately but significantly shorter.

J lost 0 bases, V lost 6 bases, and 5 bases had no gene match. This CDR3 has 14 residues. CDR1 and CDR2 from the germline V gene are MDHEN and SYDVKM. V and J are TRBV28 and TRBJ2-7; the match to TRBD2 covers 7 bases. This receptor was taken from a man aged 25-45 years with type 1 diabetes. Sequencing was performed on naive CD4+ T cells from blood. This CDR3 reads CASRAREASYEQYF. The CDR3 nucleotides are TGTGCCAGCAGGGCCCGGGAGGCCTCCTACGAGCAGTACTTC.